This TCR beta chain is drawn from a study of blood T cells in healthy people across ages. Study overall: Per every two T cells, about one barcoded beta molecule was captured by template switching.

The CDR3 runs 12 residues. Germline-derived CDR1 and CDR2 are MDHEN and SYDVKM. Trimming cost V 5 bases and J 6 bases, with 8 bases left between them. Combining a sample-barcoded 5' primer with a J-beta primer mix, a second PCR ran for 7 to 11 cycles. MiXCR, applied by TCRdb to the 5' RACE reads, yields one record per CDR3 protein. The data contain some 1.5 million distinct CDR3 sequences, approximately 30% of them singletons. No fewer than 5.5 micrograms of total RNA were isolated from every sample. On this clonotype: A much larger clone sits a single nucleotide away, making a read error possible.

The receptor was derived from a woman in her twenties or thirties in good health. What was sequenced was blood. The chain has TRBV28 and TRBJ2-1; no firm D call. CDR3 DNA sequence: TGTGCCAGCAGTGTGTCCCCCAATGAGCAGTTCTTC. It translates to CASSVSPNEQFF.